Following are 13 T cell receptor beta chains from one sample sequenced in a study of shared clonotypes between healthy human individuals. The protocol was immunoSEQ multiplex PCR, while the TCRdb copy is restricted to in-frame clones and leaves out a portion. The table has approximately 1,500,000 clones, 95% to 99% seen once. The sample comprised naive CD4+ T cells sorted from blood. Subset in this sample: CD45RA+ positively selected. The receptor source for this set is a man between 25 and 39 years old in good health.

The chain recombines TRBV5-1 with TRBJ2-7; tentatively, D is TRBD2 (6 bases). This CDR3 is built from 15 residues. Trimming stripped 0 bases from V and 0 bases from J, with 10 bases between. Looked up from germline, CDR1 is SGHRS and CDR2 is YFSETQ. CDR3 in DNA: TGCGCCAGCAGCTTGGTAGCGGACAACTCCTACGAGCAGTACTTC. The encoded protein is CASSLVADNSYEQYF.

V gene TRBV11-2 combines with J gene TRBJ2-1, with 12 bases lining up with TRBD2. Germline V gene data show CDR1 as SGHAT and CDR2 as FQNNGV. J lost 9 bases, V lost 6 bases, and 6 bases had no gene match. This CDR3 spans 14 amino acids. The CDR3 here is CASRGLAGGFEQFF. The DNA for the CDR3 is TGTGCCAGCAGAGGGCTAGCGGGAGGGTTTGAGCAGTTCTTC.

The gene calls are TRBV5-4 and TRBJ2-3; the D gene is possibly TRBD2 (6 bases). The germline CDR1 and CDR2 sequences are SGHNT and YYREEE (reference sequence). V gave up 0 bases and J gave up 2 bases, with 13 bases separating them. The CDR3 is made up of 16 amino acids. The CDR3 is CASSLGTTYNTDTQYF. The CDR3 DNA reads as TGTGCCAGCAGCTTGGGGACTACTTACAACACAGATACGCAGTATTTT.

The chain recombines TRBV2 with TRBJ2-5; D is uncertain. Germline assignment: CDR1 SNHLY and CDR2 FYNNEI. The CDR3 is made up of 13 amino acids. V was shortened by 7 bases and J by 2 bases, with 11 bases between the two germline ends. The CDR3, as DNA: TGTGCCAGCACTCGAGACATACAAGAGACCCAGTACTTC. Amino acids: CASTRDIQETQYF.

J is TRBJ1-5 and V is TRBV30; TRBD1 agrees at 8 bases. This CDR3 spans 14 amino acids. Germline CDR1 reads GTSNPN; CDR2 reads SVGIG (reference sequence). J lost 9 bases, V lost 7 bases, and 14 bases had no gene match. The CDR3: CAFADRGIALPQHF. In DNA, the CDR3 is TGTGCCTTCGCCGACAGGGGAATCGCGCTGCCCCAGCATTTT.

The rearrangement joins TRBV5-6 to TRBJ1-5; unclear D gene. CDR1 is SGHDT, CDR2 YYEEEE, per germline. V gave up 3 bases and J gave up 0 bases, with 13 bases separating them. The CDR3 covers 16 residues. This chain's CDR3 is CASSSPQEYSNQPQHF. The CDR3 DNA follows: TGTGCCAGCAGCTCACCTCAGGAGTATAGCAATCAGCCCCAGCATTTT.

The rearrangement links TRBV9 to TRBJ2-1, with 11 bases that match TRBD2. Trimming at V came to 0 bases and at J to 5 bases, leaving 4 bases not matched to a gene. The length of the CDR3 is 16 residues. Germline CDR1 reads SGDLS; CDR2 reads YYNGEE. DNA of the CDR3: TGTGCCAGCAGCGTAGGTTCGACTAGCGGGGACAATGAGCAGTTCTTC. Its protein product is CASSVGSTSGDNEQFF.

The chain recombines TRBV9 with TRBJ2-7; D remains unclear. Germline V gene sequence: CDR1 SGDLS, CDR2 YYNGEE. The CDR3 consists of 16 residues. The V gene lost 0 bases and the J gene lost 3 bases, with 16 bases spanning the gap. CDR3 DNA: TGTGCCAGCAGCGTAGTACCTCAGCCAAACGTCTACGAGCAGTACTTC. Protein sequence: CASSVVPQPNVYEQYF.

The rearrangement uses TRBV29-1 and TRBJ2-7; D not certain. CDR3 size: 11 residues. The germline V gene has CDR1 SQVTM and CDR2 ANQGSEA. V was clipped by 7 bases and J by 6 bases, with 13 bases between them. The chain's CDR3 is CSAMEVGEQYF. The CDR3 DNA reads TGCAGCGCCATGGAAGTTGGCGAGCAGTACTTC.

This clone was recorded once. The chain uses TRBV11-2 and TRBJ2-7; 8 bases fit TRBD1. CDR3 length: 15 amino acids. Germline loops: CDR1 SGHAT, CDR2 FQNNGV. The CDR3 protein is CATQPGQANFYEQYF. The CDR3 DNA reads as TGTGCAACCCAACCGGGACAGGCTAATTTCTACGAGCAGTACTTC.

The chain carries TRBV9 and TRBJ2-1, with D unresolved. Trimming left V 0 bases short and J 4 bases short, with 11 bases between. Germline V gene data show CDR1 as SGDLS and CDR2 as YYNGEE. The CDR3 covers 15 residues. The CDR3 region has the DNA TGTGCCAGCAGCGTAGCCGGTACCGGTTACAATGAGCAGTTCTTC. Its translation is CASSVAGTGYNEQFF.

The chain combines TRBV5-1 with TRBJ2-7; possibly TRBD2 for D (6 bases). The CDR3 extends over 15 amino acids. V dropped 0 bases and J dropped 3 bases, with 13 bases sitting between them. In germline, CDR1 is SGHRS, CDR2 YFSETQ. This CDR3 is CASSLGTNLDYEQYF. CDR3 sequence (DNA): TGCGCCAGCAGCTTGGGGACTAATCTTGACTACGAGCAGTACTTC. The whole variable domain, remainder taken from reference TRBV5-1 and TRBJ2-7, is KAGVTQTPRYLIKTRGQQVTLSCSPISGHRSVSWYQQTPGQGLQFLFEYFSETQRNKGNFPGRFSGRQFSNSRSEMNVSTLELGDSALYLCASSLGTNLDYEQYFGPGTRLTVT.

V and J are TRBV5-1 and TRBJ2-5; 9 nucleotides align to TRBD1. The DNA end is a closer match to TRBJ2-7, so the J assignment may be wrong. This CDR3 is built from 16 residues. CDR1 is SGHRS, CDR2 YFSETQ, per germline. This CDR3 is CASSLGDRDRVYEQYF. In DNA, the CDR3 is TGCGCCAGCAGCCTAGGAGACCGGGACAGGGTCTACGAGCAGTACTTC.